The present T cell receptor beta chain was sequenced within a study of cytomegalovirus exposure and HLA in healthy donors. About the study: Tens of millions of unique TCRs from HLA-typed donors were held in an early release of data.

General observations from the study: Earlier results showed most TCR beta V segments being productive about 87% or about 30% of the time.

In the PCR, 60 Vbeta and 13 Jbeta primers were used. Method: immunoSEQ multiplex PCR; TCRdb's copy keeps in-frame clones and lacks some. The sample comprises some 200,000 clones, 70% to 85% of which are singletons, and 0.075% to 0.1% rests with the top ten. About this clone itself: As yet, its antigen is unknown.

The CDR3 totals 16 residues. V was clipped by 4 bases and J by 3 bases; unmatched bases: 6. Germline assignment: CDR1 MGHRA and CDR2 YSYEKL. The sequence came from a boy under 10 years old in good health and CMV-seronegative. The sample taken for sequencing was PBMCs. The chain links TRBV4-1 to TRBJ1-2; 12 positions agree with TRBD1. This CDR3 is CASSRGTGGWDYGYTF. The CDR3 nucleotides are TGCGCCAGCAGCCGAGGGACAGGGGGCTGGGACTATGGCTACACCTTC.